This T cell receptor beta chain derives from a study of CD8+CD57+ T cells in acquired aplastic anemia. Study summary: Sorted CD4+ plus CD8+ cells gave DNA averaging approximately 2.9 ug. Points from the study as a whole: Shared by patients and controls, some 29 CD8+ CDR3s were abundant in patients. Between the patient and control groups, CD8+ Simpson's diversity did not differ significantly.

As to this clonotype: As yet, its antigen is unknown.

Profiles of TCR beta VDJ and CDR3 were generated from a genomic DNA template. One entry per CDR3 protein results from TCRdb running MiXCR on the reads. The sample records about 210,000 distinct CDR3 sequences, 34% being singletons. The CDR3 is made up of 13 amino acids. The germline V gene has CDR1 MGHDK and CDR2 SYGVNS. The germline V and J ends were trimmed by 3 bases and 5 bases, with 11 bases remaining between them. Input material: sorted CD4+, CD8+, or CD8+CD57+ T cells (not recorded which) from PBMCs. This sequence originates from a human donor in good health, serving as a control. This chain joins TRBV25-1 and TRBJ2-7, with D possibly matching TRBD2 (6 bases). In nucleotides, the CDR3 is TGTGCCAGCAGTGAGGGGGGTGGGGACGAGCAGTACTTC. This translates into CASSEGGGDEQYF.